Each of the 23 T cell receptor beta chains below was sequenced from the same sample in a study of metastatic and nonmetastatic thyroid tumors. TCRdb called clones again from the PCR reads with MiXCR. The sample comprises roughly 58,000 clones, about 4% of which are singletons, and around 22% rests with the top ten. No patient received treatment before thyroid surgery. The sequencing sample was made of blood. The receptors come from a female donor with papillary thyroid cancer or a benign thyroid nodule (not recorded which). Some clones in this sample may be carry-over from other donors' samples.

The sample holds a few counts of this clone. This clone may be a read error of a much larger clone one base away. J is TRBJ2-1 and V is TRBV6-2 or TRBV6-3; 16 bases line up with TRBD2. The junction had 22 bases not matched to a gene; V was cut back by 5 bases and J by 12 bases. CDR1 and CDR2 from the germline V gene are MNHEY and SVGEGT. The CDR3 is made up of 20 amino acids. CDR3 DNA: TGTGCCAGCAGTCTACGTCCCGGGACTAGCGGGAGGGGTCTCTACAATTCGCAGTTCTTC. It specifies CASSLRPGTSGRGLYNSQFF.

The chain is built from TRBV7-3 and TRBJ2-3, with 8 bases fitting TRBD1. The CDR3 contains 14 residues. V was clipped by 3 bases and J by 2 bases; unmatched bases: 1. The germline V gene has CDR1 SGHTA and CDR2 FQGTGA. The CDR3 sequence is CASSFQGATDTQYF. CDR3 bases: TGTGCCAGCAGCTTCCAGGGGGCCACAGATACGCAGTATTTT. The full variable domain, in which reference TRBV7-3 and TRBJ2-3 provide the parts outside the CDR3, is GAGVSQTPSNKVTEKGKYVELRCDPISGHTALYWYRQSLGQGPEFLIYFQGTGAADDSGLPNDRFFAVRPEGSVSTLKIQRTERGDSAVYLCASSFQGATDTQYFGPGTRLTVL.

This clone was detected many times. The rearrangement uses TRBV12-3 or TRBV12-4 and TRBJ2-6; TRBD1 is a possible D gene (5 bases). CDR3 length: 14 amino acids. V shed 4 bases and J shed 3 bases, with 7 bases lying between them. For the CDR3, the DNA is TGTGCCAGCAGTTCAGGGTATGGGGCCAACGTCCTGACTTTC. Protein sequence: CASSSGYGANVLTF.

This clone showed up many times. This could be a read error, since a much larger clone is one nucleotide away. The V and J genes are TRBV28 and TRBJ2-1; 12 bases map to TRBD2. The germline V gene encodes CDR1 MDHEN and CDR2 SYDVKM. The junction had 16 bases not matched to a gene; V was cut back by 6 bases and J by 4 bases. The CDR3 has 19 amino acids. The CDR3 is CASSPGPISSGREYNEQFF. The CDR3 DNA is TGTGCCAGCAGCCCCGGGCCGATATCTAGCGGGAGGGAGTACAATGAGCAGTTCTTC. Supplemented by reference TRBV28 and TRBJ2-1, the full variable domain reads DVKVTQSSRYLVKRTGEKVFLECVQDMDHENMFWYRQDPGLGLRLIYFSYDVKMKEKGDIPEGYSVSREKKERFSLILESASTNQTSMYLCASSPGPISSGREYNEQFFGPGTRLTVL.

This clone was seen ten or more times. The chain couples TRBV5-1 to TRBJ2-3; 9 bases map to TRBD2. The germline V gene encodes CDR1 SGHRS and CDR2 YFSETQ. Trimming removed 4 bases from V and 6 bases from J; junction bases left unmatched: 3. This CDR3 contains 13 residues. CDR3 sequence (DNA): TGCGCCAGCAGCCCCCTAGCGGGGGATACGCAGTATTTT. Translating it yields CASSPLAGDTQYF.

This clone appeared many times. The chain combines TRBV6-1 with TRBJ1-3; no firm D call. CDR1 and CDR2 from the germline V gene are MNHNS and SASEGT. The CDR3 contains 15 residues. The V gene lost 5 bases and the J gene lost 0 bases, with 11 bases spanning the gap. CDR3 sequence (DNA): TGTGCCAGCAGTTTCACGGCAAGCTCTGGAAACACCATATATTTT. Translated: CASSFTASSGNTIYF.

In this sample, this clone turned up many times. The chain carries TRBV24-1 and TRBJ2-3; 11 bases line up with TRBD2. With V trimmed by 7 bases and J by 3 bases, 2 bases remained unmatched. The CDR3 is 14 residues long. Germline-derived CDR1 and CDR2 are KGHDR and SFDVKD. The CDR3 protein is CATRASGRTDTQYF. The CDR3 nucleotides read TGTGCCACCAGGGCTAGCGGGAGGACAGATACGCAGTATTTT.

There are many counts of this clone. The chain employs TRBV7-9 and TRBJ1-1; maybe TRBD1 (5 bases). Germline V gene lookup returns CDR1 SEHNR and CDR2 FQNEAQ (reference sequence). Between the trimmed V and J ends, which lost 3 bases and 2 bases, there was a span of 13 bases. This CDR3 has 15 amino acids. The CDR3 here is CASSFDNQGNTEAFF. As DNA, the CDR3 is TGTGCCAGCAGCTTCGATAATCAGGGAAACACTGAAGCTTTCTTT.

This clone was detected only a few times. The chain joins TRBV19 to TRBJ2-2; D is ambiguous. CDR3 length equals 13 residues. V shed 3 bases and J shed 3 bases, with 5 bases lying between them. Per the germline V gene, CDR1 is LNHDA and CDR2 is SQIVND (reference sequence). CDR3 in amino acids: CASSMSDTGELFF. For the CDR3, the DNA is TGTGCCAGTAGTATGTCGGACACCGGGGAGCTGTTTTTT.

This clone was seen many times. V gene TRBV7-3 combines with J gene TRBJ2-1; 10 bases are a match to TRBD2. Germline CDR1 reads SGHTA; CDR2 reads FQGTGA. The V segment lost 2 bases and the J segment 8 bases; nucleotides outside the gene matches: 6. The CDR3 length is 15 residues. This CDR3 is CASSLYGTSAYEQFF. The CDR3 DNA reads TGTGCCAGCAGCTTATATGGGACTAGCGCTTATGAGCAGTTCTTC.

This clone was found many times. The V and J genes are TRBV19 and TRBJ2-7; 9 nucleotides align to TRBD1. Germline values: CDR1 LNHDA, CDR2 SQIVND (reference sequence). The CDR3 runs to 16 residues. V lost 4 bases, J lost 0 bases, and 7 bases stayed unmatched. The CDR3 region has the DNA TGTGCCAGTAGTACACTACCGGGACAGGGCTCCTACGAGCAGTACTTC. Its translation is CASSTLPGQGSYEQYF.

At least ten counts were recorded for this clone. CDR3 region: CASSPLAVPSGANVLTF. CDR3 sequence (DNA): TGTGCCAGCAGTCCTCTAGCGGTACCCTCTGGGGCCAACGTCCTGACTTTC. The rearrangement joins TRBV27 to TRBJ2-6; TRBD2 agrees at 7 bases. The ends lost 5 bases at V and 0 bases at J; junction bases unmatched: 7. The CDR3 covers 17 residues. Germline CDR1 and CDR2: MNHEY and SMNVEV (reference sequence).

This clone showed up just a few times. The chain links TRBV11-1 to TRBJ1-1, with D unclear. The germline V gene has CDR1 SGHAT and CDR2 FQDESV (reference sequence). The CDR3 length is 14 residues. Trimming removed 2 bases at V and 1 base at J, with 8 bases between. The CDR3 DNA sequence: TGTGCCAGCAGCTTAATAACCAGGAACACTGAAGCTTTCTTT. Amino acids: CASSLITRNTEAFF.

This chain's CDR3 is CASSRGTGRYEQYF. The CDR3 DNA reads TGTGCCAGCAGTAGGGGGACAGGGAGGTACGAGCAGTACTTC. The chain joins TRBV27 to TRBJ2-7; 9 bases fit TRBD1. The CDR3 length is 14 residues. V was pared by 5 bases and J by 4 bases, with 6 bases of the junction left unmatched. Germline V gene lookup returns CDR1 MNHEY and CDR2 SMNVEV (reference sequence).

This clone has at least ten counts. The chain has TRBV30 and TRBJ1-1; TRBD1 is a possible D gene (5 bases). Trimming cost V 2 bases and J 5 bases, with 12 bases left between them. Germline CDR1 is GTSNPN and CDR2 is SVGIG (reference sequence). The CDR3 is 13 residues long. The CDR3 region is CAWSLTQGTEAFF. CDR3 nucleotide sequence: TGTGCCTGGAGTCTAACCCAGGGAACTGAAGCTTTCTTT.

This clone came up many times. The sample has other DNA sequences that encode this CDR3 too. The chain carries TRBV28 and TRBJ2-4, with TRBD2 identical over 8 bases. Per germline, CDR1 MDHEN and CDR2 SYDVKM. V was pared by 1 base and J by 5 bases, with 7 bases of the junction left unmatched. The CDR3 consists of 16 residues. The CDR3 spells CASSLLLGGGQNIQYF. DNA of the CDR3: TGTGCCAGCAGTTTATTGCTCGGGGGGGGGCAAAACATTCAGTACTTC.

Worth noting for this clone: This sequence may be a read error, since a much larger clone differs from it by one base. CDR3 region: CASSLALAKNIKYF. Written as DNA, the CDR3 is TGTGCCAGCAGCTTAGCCCTGGCCAAAAACATTAAGTACTTC. J is TRBJ2-4 and V is TRBV11-2; D gene unclear. The CDR3 length is 14 residues. Germline-derived CDR1 and CDR2 are SGHAT and FQNNGV.

This clone was seen repeatedly, ten times or more. This sequence joins TRBV5-1 and TRBJ2-1; 9 bases map to TRBD2. CDR3 length equals 15 residues. The J segment lost 2 bases and the V segment lost 5 bases, leaving 5 bases of the junction unmatched. Germline V lookup: CDR1 SGHRS, CDR2 YFSETQ. The CDR3 DNA reads TGCGCCAGCAGACCTAGCGGGACGACCTACAATGAGCAGTTCTTC. Protein product: CASRPSGTTYNEQFF.

The chain links TRBV9 to TRBJ2-1; D not certain. The CDR3 consists of 14 residues. Germline V gene sequence: CDR1 SGDLS, CDR2 YYNGEE. V lost 0 bases and J 5 bases, leaving 9 bases between the germline ends. This chain's CDR3 is CASSVVENHNEQFF. The CDR3 bases are TGTGCCAGCAGCGTAGTGGAGAACCACAATGAGCAGTTCTTC.

This clone was seen a few times. An end of the junction differs from the germline gene, which may be a read error. V usage is TRBV12-3 or TRBV12-4 and J usage is TRBJ2-7; D perhaps matches TRBD2 (5 bases). The CDR3 contains 15 residues. The CDR3 DNA reads as TGTGCCAGCAGTTTAGCAGAGGGCAACCTCTACGATCAGTACTTC. Its translation is CASSLAEGNLYDQYF.

This clone occurred a few times. This rearrangement joins TRBV29-1 to TRBJ2-5; D might be TRBD1 or TRBD2, each matching 9 bases. Trimming stripped 8 bases from V and 0 bases from J, with 31 bases between. Looked up from germline, CDR1 is SQVTM and CDR2 is ANQGSEA. The CDR3 consists of 19 residues. CDR3 sequence: CSLEGDRALPSGNQETQYF. The CDR3 nucleotides are TGCAGCCTGGAGGGGGACAGGGCCCTCCCTAGCGGGAACCAAGAGACCCAGTACTTC.

This clone was seen many times. This sequence joins TRBV4-1 and TRBJ1-4; D possibly corresponds to TRBD1 (6 bases). CDR1 and CDR2 from the germline V gene are MGHRA and YSYEKL. CDR3 length: 20 residues. The ends were cut back, 0 bases at V and 3 bases at J, with 23 bases in the middle. The CDR3 nucleotides read TGCGCCAGCAGCCAAGATCCCCCGGGACTCACAAAGGGGGCTAATGAAAAACTGTTTTTT. As protein: CASSQDPPGLTKGANEKLFF.

In the case of this clone: This sequence may be a read error, since a much larger clone differs from it by one base. The genes are TRBV30 and TRBJ2-2, with D possibly TRBD2 on 6 matching bases. The germline V gene has CDR1 GTSNPN and CDR2 SVGIG (reference sequence). Trimming took 4 bases from V and 0 from J, leaving 15 bases between them. The CDR3 is made up of 16 amino acids. CDR3 sequence (DNA): TGTGCCTGGATTCCTCGGACTACCACGAACACCGGGGAGCTGTTTTTT. It specifies CAWIPRTTTNTGELFF.